The rows below give T cell receptor beta chains drawn from one sample of a study of cytomegalovirus exposure and HLA in healthy donors. Clones were sequenced by immunoSEQ multiplex PCR, and TCRdb holds only the in-frame ones, with some missing. Among some 160,000 clones listed, about 75% were seen once. The specimen sequenced was PBMCs. Receptors originate from a woman younger than 45 in good health and CMV-seronegative. The CDR3 runs from the conserved cysteine through the conserved F or W. The D gene is left open where the match is weak. Clone size is shown for a subset of rows, as once, few, many or a class of expanded clone.

D gene | clone size | J gene | V gene | CDR3 DNA | CDR3 protein
TRBD1 | - | TRBJ2-3 | TRBV4-3 | TGCGCCAGCAGCCAAGAAGGGACAGGGAGCACAGATACGCAGTATTTT | CASSQEGTGSTDTQYF
- | - | TRBJ1-2 | TRBV29-1 | TGCAGCGTTGTGGCAGGTGCCGATGGCTACACCTTC | CSVVAGADGYTF
- | few | TRBJ2-2 | TRBV9 | TGTGCCAGCAGCGCCTTTAGCGGCGCCTCGAACACCGGGGAGCTGTTTTTT | CASSAFSGASNTGELFF
TRBD1 | - | TRBJ2-2 | TRBV2 | TGTGCCACCCGGACAGGGGGGAGGACCGGGGAGCTGTTTTTT | CATRTGGRTGELFF
- | - | TRBJ2-7 | TRBV2 | TGTGCCGAATCGACAGTGGTAGGCGAGCAGTACTTC | CAESTVVGEQYF
TRBD2 | few | TRBJ2-3 | TRBV6-7 | TGTGCCAGCAGTTACTCGACTAGCGGGGGCACAGATACGCAGTATTTT | CASSYSTSGGTDTQYF
- | - | TRBJ1-2 | TRBV9 | TGTGCCAGCAGCTTTCGGACAGCCAACTATGGCTACACCTTC | CASSFRTANYGYTF
- | - | TRBJ1-5 | TRBV6-5 | TGTGTCAGCAGCCACCCCGAACCGGGTCAGCCCCAGCATTTT | CVSSHPEPGQPQHF
- | - | TRBJ1-3 | TRBV5-1 | TGCGCCAGCAGCTCAGGGGAAACTGGAAACACCATATATTTT | CASSSGETGNTIYF
TRBD1 | - | TRBJ2-6 | TRBV27 | TGTGCCAGCAGTTTATCGGGGGACAGATTTCGATTCTCTGGGGCCAACGTCCTGACTTTC | CASSLSGDRFRFSGANVLTF
- | - | TRBJ1-2 | TRBV11-2 | TGTGCCAGCAGCTCCGGGGGGAGACAGCCCATCTATGGCTACACCTTC | CASSSGGRQPIYGYTF
TRBD2 | - | TRBJ2-3 | TRBV7-2 | TGTGCCAGCAGCTTAGCCGCTAGCGGGGTGAGGACAGATACGCAGTATTTT | CASSLAASGVRTDTQYF
TRBD1 | - | TRBJ1-2 | TRBV7-6 | TGTGCCAGCAGCTTAGGACAGGGCAGATATGGCTACACCTTC | CASSLGQGRYGYTF
- | - | TRBJ1-2 | TRBV15 | TGTGCCACCAGCATCAGGGGAGGGAACTATGGCTACACCTTC | CATSIRGGNYGYTF
- | - | TRBJ1-2 | TRBV13 | TGTGCCAGCACCGGAGACAGGTTCGATGGCTACACCTTC | CASTGDRFDGYTF
- | - | TRBJ2-1 | TRBV2 | TGTGCCAGCGCGGGCAGCTCCTACAATGAGCAGTTCTTC | CASAGSSYNEQFF
- | few | TRBJ1-1 | TRBV11-2 | TGTGCCAGCAGCTTAGATCGGGGTGAAGCTTTCTTT | CASSLDRGEAFF
- | few | TRBJ2-5 | TRBV5-6 | TGTGCCAGCAGCTTGTTTGCAGGGGGGCGAGAGACCCAGTACTTC | CASSLFAGGRETQYF
TRBD1 | - | TRBJ2-7 | TRBV6-5 | TGTGCCAGCAGTTCTACGGGACAGGCACTTTACGAGCAGTACTTC | CASSSTGQALYEQYF
TRBD1 | once | TRBJ2-7 | TRBV2 | TGTGCCAGCAGATGGACAGGGGTTCTTCTCGAGCAGTACTTC | CASRWTGVLLEQYF
TRBD1 | few | TRBJ1-5 | TRBV6-1 | TGTGCCAGCAACCCCGGGACAGGCGCCAATCAGCCCCAGCATTTT | CASNPGTGANQPQHF
TRBD1 | - | TRBJ1-4 | TRBV4-3 | TGCGCCAGCAGCTATCAGGGGGCGCGGGAAAAACTGTTTTTT | CASSYQGAREKLFF
- | - | TRBJ1-5 | TRBV2 | TGTGCCAGCAGTTTGCTAGACAGGCCGGAGTATAGCAATCAGCCCCAGCATTTT | CASSLLDRPEYSNQPQHF
TRBD1 | once | TRBJ2-2 | TRBV11-1 | TGTGCCAGCAGCAGGGACAGGAACACCGGGGAGCTGTTTTTT | CASSRDRNTGELFF
TRBD1 | - | TRBJ2-7 | TRBV7-9 | TGTGCCAGCAGCTTACTCGCAGGGGGCGCGACCGAGCAGTACTTC | CASSLLAGGATEQYF
- | - | TRBJ1-1 | TRBV28 | TGTGCCAGCAGTTCCCATTCGGACACTGAAGCTTTCTTT | CASSSHSDTEAFF
- | - | TRBJ1-3 | TRBV6-1 | TGTGCCAGCAGTGAAGGTATTACTGGAAACACCATATATTTT | CASSEGITGNTIYF
- | - | TRBJ2-7 | TRBV11-3 | TGTGCCAGCAGCGCGGGGTTACTTCAGTACTTC | CASSAGLLQYF
TRBD2 | - | TRBJ2-5 | TRBV2 | TGTGCCAGCAGTTGGGGACTAGCGGGGCCCTGGGGGGAGACCCAGTACTTC | CASSWGLAGPWGETQYF
- | - | TRBJ1-2 | TRBV5-1 | TGCGCCAGCAGCTTGGGAGGGGGTTCAACAGTCTCCGGTGGCTACACCTTC | CASSLGGGSTVSGGYTF
TRBD1 | - | TRBJ1-2 | TRBV19 | TGTGCCAGTAGCGAGACAGGGCGAGCTGGCTACACCTTC | CASSETGRAGYTF
- | - | TRBJ1-1 | TRBV9 | TGTGCCAGCAGCGGCCGTGGGGGGGCTGACACTGAAGCTTTCTTT | CASSGRGGADTEAFF
TRBD1 | - | TRBJ1-1 | TRBV5-1 | TGCGCCAGCACCACAGGGGGAGTCTCACACACTGAAGCTTTCTTT | CASTTGGVSHTEAFF